This TCR beta chain appears in the sequencing data of a study of cytomegalovirus exposure and HLA in healthy donors. Broader study findings: While the bulk of TCR sequences proved rare, some public TCRs turned up in many donors.

The PCR used 60 Vbeta and 13 Jbeta primers. TCRdb's table, derived via immunoSEQ multiplex PCR, lists solely in-frame clones and lacks some. In the table there are roughly 200,000 clones, approximately 79% of which are singletons. Germline V gene sequence: CDR1 PRHDT, CDR2 FYEKMQ (reference sequence). With 0 bases removed from V and 7 bases from J, the gap between germline ends came to 12 bases. The CDR3 totals 15 residues. Points on this clone: Its antigen is unidentified.

This clonotype originated in a woman under 40 in good health and CMV-seropositive. J is TRBJ1-4 and V is TRBV13; D ambiguous. The source material was PBMCs. The CDR3 bases are TGTGCCAGCAGCTTAGGCCTGGGGAGGGCTGAAAAACTGTTTTTT. Encoded protein: CASSLGLGRAEKLFF.